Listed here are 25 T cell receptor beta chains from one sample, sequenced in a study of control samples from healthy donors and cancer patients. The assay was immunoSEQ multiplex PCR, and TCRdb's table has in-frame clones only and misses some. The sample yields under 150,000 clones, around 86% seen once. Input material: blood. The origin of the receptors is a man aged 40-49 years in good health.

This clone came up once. CDR3 in amino acids: CASSRGAGLNTDTQYF. The DNA for the CDR3 is TGTGCCAGCAGCCGAGGAGCTGGACTAAACACAGATACGCAGTATTTT. The chain combines TRBV11-3 with TRBJ2-3, with D perhaps TRBD2 (6 bases). The germline gives CDR1 SGHNT, CDR2 YENEEA. This CDR3 has 16 residues. V gave up 5 bases and J gave up 2 bases, with 17 bases separating them.

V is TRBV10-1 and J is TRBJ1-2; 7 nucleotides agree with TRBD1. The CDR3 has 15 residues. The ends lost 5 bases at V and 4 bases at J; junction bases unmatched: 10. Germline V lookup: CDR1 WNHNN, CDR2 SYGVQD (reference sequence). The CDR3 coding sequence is TGCGCCAGCAGTTCGACAGGGAGCCCCTTCTATGGCTACACCTTC. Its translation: CASSSTGSPFYGYTF.

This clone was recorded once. CDR3 bases: TGCGCCAGCAGCCAAGATAAGCGGGGTGGCACAGATACGCAGTATTTT. It codes for CASSQDKRGGTDTQYF. The chain has TRBV4-3 and TRBJ2-3; TRBD2 agrees at 7 bases. The CDR3 is 16 residues long. Trimming cost V 0 bases and J 1 base; bases outside gene matches: 4. In germline, CDR1 is LGHNA, CDR2 YSLEER.

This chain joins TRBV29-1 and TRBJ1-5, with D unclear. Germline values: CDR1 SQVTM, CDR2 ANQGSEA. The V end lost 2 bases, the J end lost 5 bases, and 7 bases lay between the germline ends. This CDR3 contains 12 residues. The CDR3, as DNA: TGCAGCGTTGAAACCTCAGATCAGCCCCAGCATTTT. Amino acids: CSVETSDQPQHF.

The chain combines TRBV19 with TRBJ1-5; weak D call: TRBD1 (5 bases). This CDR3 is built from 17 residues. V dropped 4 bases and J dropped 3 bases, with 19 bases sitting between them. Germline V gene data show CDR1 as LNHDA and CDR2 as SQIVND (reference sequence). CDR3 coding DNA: TGTGCCAGTAGTAAGGGGCCGAACAGGTTCCCCAATCAGCCCCAGCATTTT. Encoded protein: CASSKGPNRFPNQPQHF.

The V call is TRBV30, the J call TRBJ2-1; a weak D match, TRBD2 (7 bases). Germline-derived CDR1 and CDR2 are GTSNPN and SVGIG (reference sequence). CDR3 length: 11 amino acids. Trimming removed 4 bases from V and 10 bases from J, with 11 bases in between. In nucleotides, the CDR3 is TGTGCCTGGACGGGGGGCGGGGAGCAGTTCTTC. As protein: CAWTGGGEQFF.

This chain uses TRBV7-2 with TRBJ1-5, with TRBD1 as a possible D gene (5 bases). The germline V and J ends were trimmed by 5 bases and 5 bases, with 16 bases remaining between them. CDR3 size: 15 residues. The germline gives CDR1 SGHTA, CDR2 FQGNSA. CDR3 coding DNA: TGTGCCAGCAGCACTGTGGGGGATCAGGATCAGCCCCAGCATTTT. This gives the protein CASSTVGDQDQPQHF.

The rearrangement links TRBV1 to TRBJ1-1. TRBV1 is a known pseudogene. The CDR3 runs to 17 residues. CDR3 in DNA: TGCACCAGCAGCCAAGAAAATTGGAAAGGGCCGAACACTGAAGCTTTCTTT. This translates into CTSSQENWKGPNTEAFF.

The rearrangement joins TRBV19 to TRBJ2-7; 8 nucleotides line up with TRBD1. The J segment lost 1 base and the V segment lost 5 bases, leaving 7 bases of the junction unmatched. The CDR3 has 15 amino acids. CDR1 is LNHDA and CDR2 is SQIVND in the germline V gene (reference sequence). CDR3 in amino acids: CASSSPGGVSYEQYF. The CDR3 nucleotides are TGTGCCAGTAGTTCCCCAGGGGGCGTTTCCTACGAGCAGTACTTC.

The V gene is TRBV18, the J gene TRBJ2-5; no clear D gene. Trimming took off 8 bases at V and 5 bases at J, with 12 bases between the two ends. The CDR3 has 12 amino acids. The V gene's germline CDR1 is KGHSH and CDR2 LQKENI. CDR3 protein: CASGRSTETQYF. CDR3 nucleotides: TGTGCCAGCGGTCGCTCAACGGAGACCCAGTACTTC.

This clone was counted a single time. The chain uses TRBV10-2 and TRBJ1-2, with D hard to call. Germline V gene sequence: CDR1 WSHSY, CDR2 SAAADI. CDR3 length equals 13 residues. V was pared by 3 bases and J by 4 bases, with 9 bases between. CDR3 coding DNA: TGCGCCAGCAGTGATAGCAGTCTCTATGGCTACACCTTC. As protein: CASSDSSLYGYTF.

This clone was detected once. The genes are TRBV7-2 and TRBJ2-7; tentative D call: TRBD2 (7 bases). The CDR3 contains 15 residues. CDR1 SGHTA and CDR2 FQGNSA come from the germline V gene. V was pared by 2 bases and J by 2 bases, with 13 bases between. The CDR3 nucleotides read TGTGCCAGCAGCTTATTACGGGGGGCCGCCTACGAGCAGTACTTC. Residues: CASSLLRGAAYEQYF.

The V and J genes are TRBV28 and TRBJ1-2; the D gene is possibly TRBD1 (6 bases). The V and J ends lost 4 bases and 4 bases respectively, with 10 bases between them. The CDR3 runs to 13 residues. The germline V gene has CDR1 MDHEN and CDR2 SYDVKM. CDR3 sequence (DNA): TGTGCCAGCAGTTCCGGACAGCTCTATGGCTACACCTTC. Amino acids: CASSSGQLYGYTF.

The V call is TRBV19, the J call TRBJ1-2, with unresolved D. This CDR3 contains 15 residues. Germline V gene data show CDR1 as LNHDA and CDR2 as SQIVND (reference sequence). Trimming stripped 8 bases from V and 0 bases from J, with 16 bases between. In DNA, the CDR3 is TGTGCCAGTTATATGGGAACCTGGCCTAACTATGGCTACACCTTC. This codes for CASYMGTWPNYGYTF.

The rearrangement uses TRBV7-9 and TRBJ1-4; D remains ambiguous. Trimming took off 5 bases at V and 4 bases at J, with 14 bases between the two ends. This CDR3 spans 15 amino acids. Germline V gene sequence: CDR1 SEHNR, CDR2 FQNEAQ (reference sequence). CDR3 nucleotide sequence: TGTGCCAGCAGCCCCCAGAAGGGAGATAATGAAAAACTGTTTTTT. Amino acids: CASSPQKGDNEKLFF.

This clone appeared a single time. The CDR3 nucleotides read TGCGCCAGCAGCCAAGATTGGGGGGTTAACTATGGCTACACCTTC. This codes for CASSQDWGVNYGYTF. The genes are TRBV4-3 and TRBJ1-2; D may be TRBD1 (5 bases). Trimming removed 0 bases from V and 1 base from J, with 9 bases in between. Germline CDR1 LGHNA, CDR2 YSLEER. The CDR3 has 15 amino acids.

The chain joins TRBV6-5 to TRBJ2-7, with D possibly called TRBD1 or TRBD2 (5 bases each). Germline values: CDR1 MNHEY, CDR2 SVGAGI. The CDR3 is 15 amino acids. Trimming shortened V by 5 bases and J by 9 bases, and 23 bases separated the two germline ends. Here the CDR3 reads CASSTSTGPTAGQYF. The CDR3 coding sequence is TGTGCCAGCAGTACTTCAACGGGACCTACTGCCGGGCAGTACTTC.

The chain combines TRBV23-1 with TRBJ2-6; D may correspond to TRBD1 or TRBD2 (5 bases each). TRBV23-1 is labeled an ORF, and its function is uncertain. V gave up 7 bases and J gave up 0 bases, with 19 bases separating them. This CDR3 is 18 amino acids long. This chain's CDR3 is CASIRLPGRSSGANVLTF. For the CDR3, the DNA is TGCGCCAGCATACGCCTACCGGGACGGTCCTCTGGGGCCAACGTCCTGACTTTC.

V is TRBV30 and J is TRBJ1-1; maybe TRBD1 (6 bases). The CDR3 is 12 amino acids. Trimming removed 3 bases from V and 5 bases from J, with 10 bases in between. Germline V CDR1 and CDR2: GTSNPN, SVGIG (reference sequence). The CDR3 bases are TGTGCCTGGAGAGCGGACAGAACTGAAGCTTTCTTT. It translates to CAWRADRTEAFF.

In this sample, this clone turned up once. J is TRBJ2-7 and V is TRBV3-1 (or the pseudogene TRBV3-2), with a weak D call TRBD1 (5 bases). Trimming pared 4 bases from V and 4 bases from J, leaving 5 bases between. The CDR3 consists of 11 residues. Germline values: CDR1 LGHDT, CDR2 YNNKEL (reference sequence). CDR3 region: CASSRQYEQYF. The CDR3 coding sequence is TGTGCCAGCAGCCGACAGTACGAGCAGTACTTC.

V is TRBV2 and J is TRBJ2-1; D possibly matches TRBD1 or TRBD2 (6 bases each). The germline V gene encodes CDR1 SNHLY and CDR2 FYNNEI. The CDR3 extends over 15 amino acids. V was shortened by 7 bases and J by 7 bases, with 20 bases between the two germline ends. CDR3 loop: CASKGTGAVLNEQFF. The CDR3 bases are TGTGCCAGCAAGGGAACGGGGGCGGTTTTAAATGAGCAGTTCTTC.

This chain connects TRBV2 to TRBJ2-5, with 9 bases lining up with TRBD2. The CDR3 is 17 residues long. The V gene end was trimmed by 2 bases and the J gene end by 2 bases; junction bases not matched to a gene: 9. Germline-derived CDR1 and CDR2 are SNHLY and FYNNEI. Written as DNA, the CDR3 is TGTGCCAGCAGTGAACCTTCGATGGCGGGGGGGCAAGAGACCCAGTACTTC. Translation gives CASSEPSMAGGQETQYF.

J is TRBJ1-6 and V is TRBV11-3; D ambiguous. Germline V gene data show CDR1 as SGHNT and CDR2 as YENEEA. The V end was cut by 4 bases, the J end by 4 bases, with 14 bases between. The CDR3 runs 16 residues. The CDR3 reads CASSSRLDTYNSPLHF. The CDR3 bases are TGTGCCAGCAGCTCCCGCCTAGACACGTATAATTCACCCCTCCACTTT.

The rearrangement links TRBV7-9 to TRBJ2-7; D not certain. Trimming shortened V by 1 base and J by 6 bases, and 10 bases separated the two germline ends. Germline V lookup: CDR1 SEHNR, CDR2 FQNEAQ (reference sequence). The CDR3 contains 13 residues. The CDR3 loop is CASSLDWIGEQYF. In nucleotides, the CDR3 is TGTGCCAGCAGCTTAGATTGGATTGGCGAGCAGTACTTC.

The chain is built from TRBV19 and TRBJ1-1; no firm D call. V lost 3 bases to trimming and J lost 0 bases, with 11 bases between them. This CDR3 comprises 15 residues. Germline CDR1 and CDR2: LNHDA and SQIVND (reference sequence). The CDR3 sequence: CASSINGQLNTEAFF. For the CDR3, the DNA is TGTGCCAGTAGTATTAATGGCCAATTGAACACTGAAGCTTTCTTT.